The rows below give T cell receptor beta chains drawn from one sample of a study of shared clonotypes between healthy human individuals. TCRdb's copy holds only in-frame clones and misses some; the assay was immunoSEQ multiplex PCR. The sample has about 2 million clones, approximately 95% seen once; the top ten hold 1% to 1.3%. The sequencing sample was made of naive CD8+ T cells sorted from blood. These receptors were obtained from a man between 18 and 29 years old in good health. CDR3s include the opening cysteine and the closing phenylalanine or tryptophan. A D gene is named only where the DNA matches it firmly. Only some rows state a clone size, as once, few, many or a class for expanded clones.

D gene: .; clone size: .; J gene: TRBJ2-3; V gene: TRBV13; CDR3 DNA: TGTGCCAGCAGCTTAGAGGTTTCTGACGATTACACAGATACGCAGTATTTT; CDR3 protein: CASSLEVSDDYTDTQYF
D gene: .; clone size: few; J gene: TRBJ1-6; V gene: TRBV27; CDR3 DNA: TGTGCCAGCAGTTTCGGGCAGGGGAATTCACCCCTCCACTTT; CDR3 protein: CASSFGQGNSPLHF
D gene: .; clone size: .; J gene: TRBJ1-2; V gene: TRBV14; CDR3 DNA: TGTGCCAGCAGCCAAGATATGGACGGGGATACTAACTATGGCTACACCTTC; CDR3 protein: CASSQDMDGDTNYGYTF
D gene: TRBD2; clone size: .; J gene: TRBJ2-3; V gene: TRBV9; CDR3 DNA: TGTGCCAGCAGCGTAGCCGCCGGGACTAGCGGGAACGCAGATACGCAGTATTTT; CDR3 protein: CASSVAAGTSGNADTQYF
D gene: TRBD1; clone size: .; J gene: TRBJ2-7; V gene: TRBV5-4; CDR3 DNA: TGTGCCAGCAGCTATACAGGGGGCCTGAACGAGCAGTACTTC; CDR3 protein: CASSYTGGLNEQYF
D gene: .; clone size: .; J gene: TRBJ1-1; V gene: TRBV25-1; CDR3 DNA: TGTGCCAGCAGTGCCCCGTGGGGCGGGGAGGGGGAAGCTTTCTTT; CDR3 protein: CASSAPWGGEGEAFF
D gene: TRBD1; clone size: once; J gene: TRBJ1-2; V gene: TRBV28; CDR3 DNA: TGTGCCAGCACCCAGCAGGGGGTAGGGGACTATGGCTACACCTTC; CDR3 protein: CASTQQGVGDYGYTF
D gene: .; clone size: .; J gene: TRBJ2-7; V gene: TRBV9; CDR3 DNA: TGTGCCAGCTCCTTCCGTGACGGATACGAGCAGTACTTC; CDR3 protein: CASSFRDGYEQYF
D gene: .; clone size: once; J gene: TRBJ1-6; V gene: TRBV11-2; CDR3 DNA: TGTGCCAGCAGCTTAGTAAGGGGAATTAATTCACCCCTCCACTTT; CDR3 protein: CASSLVRGINSPLHF
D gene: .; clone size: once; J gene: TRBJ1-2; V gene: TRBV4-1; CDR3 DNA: TGCGCCAGCCAGGGGCTCCATGGCTACACCTTC; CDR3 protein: CASQGLHGYTF
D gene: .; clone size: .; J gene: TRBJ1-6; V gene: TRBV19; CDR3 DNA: TGTGCCAGTAGTTTGACAGACTATAATTCACCCCTCCACTTT; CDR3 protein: CASSLTDYNSPLHF
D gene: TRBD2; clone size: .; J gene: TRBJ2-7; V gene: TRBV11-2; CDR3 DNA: TGTGCCAGCAGCTTAGTTGGCGGGAGCTCCTACGAGCAGTACTTC; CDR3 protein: CASSLVGGSSYEQYF
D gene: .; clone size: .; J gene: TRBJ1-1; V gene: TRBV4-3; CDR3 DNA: TGCGCCAGCAGACGGGGGGGAATCGGTGAAGCTTTCTTT; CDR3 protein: CASRRGGIGEAFF
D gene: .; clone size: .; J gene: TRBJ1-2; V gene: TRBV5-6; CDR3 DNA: TGTGCCAGCAGCTTCGGAACGGCCCTAGGCTACACCTTC; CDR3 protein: CASSFGTALGYTF
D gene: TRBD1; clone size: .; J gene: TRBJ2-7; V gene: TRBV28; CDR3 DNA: TGTGCCAGCAGAGGCGGGGGACAGGGTCTTTACGAGCAGTACTTC; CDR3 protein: CASRGGGQGLYEQYF
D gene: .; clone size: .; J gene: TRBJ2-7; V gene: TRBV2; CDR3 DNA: TGTGCCAGCAGTGGGTCCCAGGTTCTGTACGAGCAGTACTTC; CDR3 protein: CASSGSQVLYEQYF
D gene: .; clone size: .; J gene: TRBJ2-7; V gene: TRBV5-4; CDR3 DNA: TGTGCCAGCAGTTTGGAAGTCGTCCCGACCCACGAGCAGTACTTC; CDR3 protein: CASSLEVVPTHEQYF
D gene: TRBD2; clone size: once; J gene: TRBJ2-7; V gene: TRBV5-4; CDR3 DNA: TGTGCCAGCAGCATTAGCGGGACCACCTCCTACGAGCAGTACTTC; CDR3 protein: CASSISGTTSYEQYF
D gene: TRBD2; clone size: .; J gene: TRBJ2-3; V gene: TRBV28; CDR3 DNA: TGTGCCAGCAGTTTAGGTAGCGGGAGGGCCGGGGTAACAGATACGCAGTATTTT; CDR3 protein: CASSLGSGRAGVTDTQYF
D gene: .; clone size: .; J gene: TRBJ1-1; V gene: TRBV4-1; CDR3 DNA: TGCGCCAGCAGCCAAGAACCGGGCGGCACTGAAGCTTTCTTT; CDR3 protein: CASSQEPGGTEAFF
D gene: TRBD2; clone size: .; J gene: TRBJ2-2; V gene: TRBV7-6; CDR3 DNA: TGTGCCAGCAGCTTAGTAGCGGGGGACACCGGGGAGCTGTTTTTT; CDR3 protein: CASSLVAGDTGELFF
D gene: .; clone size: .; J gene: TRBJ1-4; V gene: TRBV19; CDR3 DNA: TGTGCCAGTAGCTCCTCTTGGGCAGGCAAGGAAAAACTGTTTTTT; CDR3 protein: CASSSSWAGKEKLFF
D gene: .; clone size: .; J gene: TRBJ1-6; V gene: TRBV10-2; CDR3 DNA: TGCGCCAGCAGCTCAATGGGGAATTCACCCCTCCACTTT; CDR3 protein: CASSSMGNSPLHF
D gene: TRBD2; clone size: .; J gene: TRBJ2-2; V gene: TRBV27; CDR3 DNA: TGTGCCAGCAGTTTAGATATAGCGGGGGACACCGGGGAGCTGTTTTTT; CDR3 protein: CASSLDIAGDTGELFF
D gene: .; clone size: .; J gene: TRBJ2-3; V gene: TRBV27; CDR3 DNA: TGTGCCAGCAGCCAGGGGGGCCGTACGGGAACAGATACGCAGTATTTT; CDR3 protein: CASSQGGRTGTDTQYF
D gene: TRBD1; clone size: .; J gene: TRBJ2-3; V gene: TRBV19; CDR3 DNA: TGTGCCAGTAGTATAGATATTACCCCAGGGGGAACCACCACAGATACGCAGTATTTT; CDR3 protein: CASSIDITPGGTTTDTQYF
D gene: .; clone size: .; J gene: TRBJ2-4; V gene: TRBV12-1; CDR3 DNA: TGTGCCAGCAGCGCGGCGGACCCCCTGGGGGACATTCAGTACTTC; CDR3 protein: CASSAADPLGDIQYF
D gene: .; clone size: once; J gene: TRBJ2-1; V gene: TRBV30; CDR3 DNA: TGTGCCTGGAGTGAAGGGATCCGGAACAATGAGCAGTTCTTC; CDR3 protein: CAWSEGIRNNEQFF